These 2 T cell receptor beta chains originate from one sample sequenced in a study of CD8+CD57+ T cells in acquired aplastic anemia. CD8+CD57+ cell expansion, shown by flow cytometry, had occurred in the patients selected for sequencing. For CDR3 and TCR beta VDJ profiling, genomic DNA was the template used. TCRdb independently ran MiXCR on the reads; one entry per CDR3 protein. The sample comprises approximately 250,000 distinct CDR3 sequences, less than 85% of which are singletons, and 35% to 50% rests with the top ten. The sequenced sample was sorted CD4+, CD8+, or CD8+CD57+ T cells (not recorded which) from PBMCs. The receptors stem from a human donor with aplastic anemia.

This chain connects TRBV20-1 to TRBJ2-5, with D perhaps TRBD2 (5 bases). Germline-derived CDR1 and CDR2 are DFQATT and SNEGSKA (reference sequence). Trimming stripped 0 bases from V and 4 bases from J, with 12 bases between. This CDR3 contains 14 residues. CDR3 region: CSARDSTGLETQYF. The DNA for the CDR3 is TGCAGTGCTAGAGATTCCACCGGACTAGAGACCCAGTACTTC.

The genes are TRBV20-1 and TRBJ2-3; TRBD2 is a possible D gene (6 bases). In germline, CDR1 is DFQATT, CDR2 SNEGSKA (reference sequence). V lost 1 base and J 2 bases, leaving 13 bases between the germline ends. The CDR3 has 15 amino acids. CDR3 region: CSARASVSYTDTQYF. The DNA of the CDR3 is TGCAGTGCTAGAGCTAGCGTGAGTTACACAGATACGCAGTATTTT.